The 18 T cell receptor beta chains reported below all come from one sample, sequenced in a study of CD8+ T cells in alopecia areata. Noted treatment: oral pan-JAK inhibitor, 5-10 mg twice daily. Reverse transcribed after extraction, RNA yielded cDNA as the sequencing template. Clones were read by immunoSEQ multiplex PCR, and TCRdb kept only the in-frame ones, dropping some. The data show about 180,000 clones, 50% to 75% seen once. This specimen consisted of CD4+ T cells sorted from blood, obtained around week 55, from a patient treated with tofacitinib. Source of these receptors: a human donor with alopecia areata.

The rearrangement links TRBV2 to TRBJ2-2, with D perhaps being TRBD1 or TRBD2 (6 bases each). The CDR3 has 14 amino acids. V lost 4 bases, J lost 6 bases, and 12 bases lay in between. In germline, CDR1 is SNHLY, CDR2 FYNNEI. The CDR3 DNA reads TGTGCCAGCAGTGTTGGTCGGGGGCCCGGGGAGCTGTTTTTT. Translated: CASSVGRGPGELFF.

The rearrangement uses TRBV11-2 and TRBJ1-2; TRBD1 might be the D (6 bases). The CDR3 length is 15 residues. The germline V gene encodes CDR1 SGHAT and CDR2 FQNNGV. Trimming removed 0 bases from V and 4 bases from J, with 12 bases in between. The CDR3: CASSLEGGSSYGYTF. DNA of the CDR3: TGTGCCAGCAGCTTAGAAGGGGGATCAAGCTATGGCTACACCTTC.

The J gene is TRBJ1-5, the V gene TRBV6-1; 7 bases are a match to TRBD1. Germline V gene lookup returns CDR1 MNHNS and CDR2 SASEGT. Trimming took 8 bases from V and 7 from J; bases not matched to a gene: 5. This CDR3 spans 12 amino acids. The CDR3 DNA follows: TGTGCCAGCTCGCACAGGGGACAGCCCCAGCATTTT. Its protein is CASSHRGQPQHF.

The chain combines TRBV11-2 with TRBJ2-7; TRBD1 matches 8 bases. In germline, CDR1 is SGHAT, CDR2 FQNNGV. V was pared by 5 bases and J by 6 bases, with 9 bases of the junction left unmatched. The CDR3 totals 14 residues. CDR3 sequence reads: CASSINPGGPEQYF. The CDR3 DNA follows: TGTGCCAGCAGCATAAACCCAGGGGGCCCCGAGCAGTACTTC.

This clone has only a few counts. This sample includes further DNA sequences coding for the same CDR3. The chain employs TRBV29-1 and TRBJ2-7; 8 bases map to TRBD1. CDR3 size: 13 residues. V lost 6 bases, J lost 2 bases, and 6 bases stayed unmatched. In germline, CDR1 is SQVTM, CDR2 ANQGSEA. CDR3 DNA sequence: TGCAGCGTCGGACAGGGCGAGGCCTACGAGCAGTACTTC. This codes for CSVGQGEAYEQYF.

This chain joins TRBV5-1 and TRBJ2-6; D uncertain. CDR1 SGHRS and CDR2 YFSETQ come from the germline V gene. This CDR3 spans 18 amino acids. With 0 bases removed from V and 0 bases from J, the gap between germline ends came to 13 bases. Here the CDR3 reads CASSLVGLMDSGANVLTF. In nucleotides, the CDR3 is TGCGCCAGCAGCTTGGTCGGGCTCATGGACTCTGGGGCCAACGTCCTGACTTTC.

The chain combines TRBV4-1 with TRBJ2-3; 7 bases map to TRBD2. CDR3 length equals 17 residues. Germline V gene sequence: CDR1 MGHRA, CDR2 YSYEKL. The V gene end was trimmed by 4 bases and the J gene end by 3 bases; junction bases not matched to a gene: 13. This chain's CDR3 is CASSPLVGSGVTDTQYF. CDR3 coding DNA: TGCGCCAGCAGCCCCCTTGTGGGAAGCGGGGTAACAGATACGCAGTATTTT.

J is TRBJ1-2 and V is TRBV2; D uncertain. Per germline, CDR1 SNHLY and CDR2 FYNNEI. V was shortened by 2 bases and J by 3 bases, with 4 bases between the two germline ends. The CDR3 loop spans 12 amino acids. This chain's CDR3 is CASSETDYGYTF. The CDR3 nucleotides read TGTGCCAGCAGTGAAACAGACTATGGCTACACCTTC.

The rearrangement joins TRBV2 to TRBJ1-5, with 8 nucleotides matching TRBD1. Germline trimming cut 0 bases from V and 6 bases from J; bases unmatched to any gene: 10. The V gene's germline CDR1 is SNHLY and CDR2 FYNNEI. The length of the CDR3 is 17 residues. Here the CDR3 DNA reads TGTGCCAGCAGTGAAGCGCTTGGCCAGGGGGCCGGTCAGCCCCAGCATTTT. Protein product: CASSEALGQGAGQPQHF.

The V call is TRBV23-1, the J call TRBJ2-2; TRBD1 is a possible D gene (6 bases). TRBV23-1 is marked as an open reading frame, function uncertain. The CDR3 is 15 amino acids. Between the trimmed V and J ends, which lost 3 bases and 9 bases, there was a span of 17 bases. CDR3 amino acids: CASSQREQGSWELFF. The CDR3 DNA sequence: TGCGCCAGCAGTCAGCGAGAACAGGGATCCTGGGAGCTGTTTTTT.

The rearrangement uses TRBV5-1 and TRBJ2-3; unclear D gene. The CDR3 runs 15 residues. In germline, CDR1 is SGHRS, CDR2 YFSETQ. Deletions cut 0 bases from V and 3 bases from J, with 11 bases between. The DNA for the CDR3 is TGCGCCAGCAGCTTGGACAGACTTCATACAGATACGCAGTATTTT. Its protein product is CASSLDRLHTDTQYF.

The V call is TRBV29-1, the J call TRBJ1-5; no definite D call. The CDR3 contains 13 residues. The V and J ends lost 4 bases and 0 bases respectively, with 7 bases between them. Germline V gene lookup returns CDR1 SQVTM and CDR2 ANQGSEA. The CDR3 region has the DNA TGCAGCGTTGCCTGGAATAGCAATCAGCCCCAGCATTTT. It specifies CSVAWNSNQPQHF.

This sequence joins TRBV5-8 and TRBJ2-5; 10 bases fit TRBD2. This CDR3 is built from 17 residues. Germline CDR1 SGHTS, CDR2 YDEGEE. The junction had 12 bases not matched to a gene; V was cut back by 2 bases and J by 5 bases. The chain's CDR3 is CASSFGRSGGASETQYF. CDR3 in DNA: TGTGCCAGCAGCTTCGGTAGAAGCGGGGGGGCCAGCGAGACCCAGTACTTC. The variable domain in full, completed from reference TRBV5-8 and TRBJ2-5, reads EAGVTQSPTHLIKTRGQQATLRCSPISGHTSVYWYQQALGLGLQFLLWYDEGEERNRGNFPPRFSGRQFPNYSSELNVNALELEDSALYLCASSFGRSGGASETQYFGPGTRLLVL.

The chain links TRBV2 to TRBJ2-5; D gene ambiguous. The germline V gene has CDR1 SNHLY and CDR2 FYNNEI. Trimming pared 6 bases from V and 5 bases from J, leaving 10 bases between. This CDR3 contains 12 residues. CDR3 DNA sequence: TGTGCCAGCAGAATGGAAGGGGAGACCCAGTACTTC. This translates into CASRMEGETQYF. Full variable domain (missing parts from reference TRBV2 and TRBJ2-5): EPEVTQTPSHQVTQMGQEVILRCVPISNHLYFYWYRQILGQKVEFLVSFYNNEISEKSEIFDDQFSVERPDGSNFTLKIRSTKLEDSAMYFCASRMEGETQYFGPGTRLLVL.

V usage is TRBV11-2 and J usage is TRBJ2-1; D possibly matches TRBD1 or TRBD2 (5 bases each). CDR3 length equals 15 residues. Germline V CDR1 and CDR2: SGHAT, FQNNGV. V was shortened by 4 bases and J by 2 bases, with 12 bases between the two germline ends. Written as DNA, the CDR3 is TGTGCCAGCAGCTGGGGCCAGGGACCCTACAATGAGCAGTTCTTC. Translating gives CASSWGQGPYNEQFF.

The rearrangement links TRBV5-1 to TRBJ1-1; D unclear. With 2 bases removed from V and 0 bases from J, the gap between germline ends came to 8 bases. The CDR3 contains 14 residues. Germline-derived CDR1 and CDR2 are SGHRS and YFSETQ. This CDR3 reads CASSFSGLNTEAFF. The CDR3 DNA reads TGCGCCAGCAGCTTTTCTGGGTTGAACACTGAAGCTTTCTTT.

The CDR3 here is CASSRDRVGYNEQFF. The CDR3 DNA is TGTGCCAGCAGCCGCGACAGAGTAGGCTACAATGAGCAGTTCTTC. The V gene is TRBV5-6, the J gene TRBJ2-1, with D perhaps TRBD1 (5 bases). This CDR3 region has 15 residues. Germline CDR1 is SGHDT and CDR2 is YYEEEE. V shed 4 bases and J shed 3 bases, with 14 bases lying between them.

This clone appeared a few times. The chain's CDR3 is CSVARTGGYEQYF. DNA for the CDR3: TGCAGCGTTGCCCGGACAGGAGGCTACGAGCAGTACTTC. This chain connects TRBV29-1 to TRBJ2-7; 7 positions match TRBD1. This CDR3 is built from 13 residues. After removal of 4 bases from V and 3 bases from J, the junction contained 6 bases not matched to a gene. CDR1 is SQVTM and CDR2 is ANQGSEA in the germline V gene.